This paragraph reports one TCR beta chain. Its antigen is still unknown. CDR3 length: 15 residues. The ends lost 9 bases at V and 3 bases at J; junction bases unmatched: 10. The germline gives CDR1 MDHEN, CDR2 SYDVKM. This sample was included in a study of identical twins. General study points: Out-of-frame TCR alpha sharing observed in monozygotic twins exceeded model estimates.

Unique molecular identifiers were present on cDNA, and template switching added a universal primer site. TCRdb recomputed calls from the 5' RACE reads with MiXCR, one row per CDR3 protein. The table shows about 900,000 distinct CDR3 sequences, with 9% to 15% occurring only once. Every one of the donors was a healthy Caucasian. These data are also associated with another study on yellow fever vaccine responses in identical twins. That study adds: Vaccine T cell responses of twins reportedly seemed partly convergent and partly personalized.

The TCR sequence derives from a young woman in good health. The rearrangement joins TRBV28 to TRBJ2-3, with 9 bases aligning to TRBD1. The source material was PBMCs. CDR3 bases: TGTGCCAGTCAAAGCCGGGACAGGGTTACAGATACGCAGTATTTT. The encoded protein is CASQSRDRVTDTQYF.